Below are 11 T cell receptor beta chains sequenced from a single sample in a study of blood T cell repertoires in COVID-19. Some clones are missing from TCRdb's copy, which holds only in-frame ones; the method was immunoSEQ multiplex PCR. The profile shows some 65,000 clones, approximately 79% of them singletons. Sequenced input: peripheral blood. The receptors stem from a woman between 65 and 79 years old with acute or convalescent COVID-19.

The chain recombines TRBV6-1 with TRBJ1-1; D gene uncertain. Germline CDR1 is MNHNS and CDR2 is SASEGT. The CDR3 totals 14 residues. With 2 bases removed from V and 3 bases from J, the gap between germline ends came to 10 bases. The CDR3 is CASSELGGYTEAFF. The CDR3 DNA is TGTGCCAGCAGTGAACTCGGCGGATACACTGAAGCTTTCTTT.

The chain recombines TRBV27 with TRBJ1-4; 8 bases map to TRBD1. V was pared by 5 bases and J by 10 bases, with 15 bases of the junction left unmatched. Looked up from germline, CDR1 is MNHEY and CDR2 is SMNVEV (reference sequence). The CDR3 covers 16 residues. CDR3 residues: CASSPMGLGQASKLFF. CDR3 nucleotides: TGTGCCAGCAGTCCCATGGGCCTGGGACAGGCCTCAAAACTGTTTTTT.

V is TRBV20-1 and J is TRBJ2-7; TRBD2 matches 7 bases. J was trimmed by 5 bases and V by 6 bases; bases with no gene match: 10. The CDR3 extends over 13 amino acids. Germline CDR1 and CDR2: DFQATT and SNEGSKA (reference sequence). The CDR3 loop reads CSASIPAGDEQYF. The DNA for the CDR3 is TGCAGTGCCAGTATCCCCGCGGGGGACGAGCAGTACTTC.

The rearrangement uses TRBV9 and TRBJ2-5; 9 bases line up with TRBD2. Per germline, CDR1 SGDLS and CDR2 YYNGEE. V lost 4 bases, J lost 5 bases, and 9 bases stayed unmatched. The CDR3 has 15 amino acids. The CDR3 protein is CASSPTRTSVETQYF. The CDR3 DNA is TGTGCCAGCAGCCCCACTCGGACTAGCGTGGAGACCCAGTACTTC.

Written as DNA, the CDR3 is TGTGCCAGCAGCGCGAGACTAGCGGGGGGTACAGATACGCAGTATTTT. It translates to CASSARLAGGTDTQYF. The V and J genes are TRBV5-8 and TRBJ2-3; 13 bases are a match to TRBD2. The germline V gene encodes CDR1 SGHTS and CDR2 YDEGEE. The junction had 5 bases not matched to a gene; V was cut back by 4 bases and J by 3 bases. This CDR3 has 16 amino acids.

The chain joins TRBV18 to TRBJ2-7, with D perhaps TRBD1 (5 bases). This CDR3 is 15 amino acids long. From germline, CDR1 is KGHSH and CDR2 LQKENI. The germline V and J ends were trimmed by 3 bases and 0 bases, with 12 bases remaining between them. CDR3 nucleotides: TGTGCCAGCTCACCGGACATGGGGTTCTCCTACGAGCAGTACTTC. This encodes CASSPDMGFSYEQYF.

The CDR3 here is CASSVPAGGPQETQYF. CDR3 DNA: TGTGCCAGCAGCGTCCCGGCGGGGGGTCCCCAAGAGACCCAGTACTTC. The rearrangement joins TRBV9 to TRBJ2-5, with TRBD2 identical over 8 bases. V was clipped by 2 bases and J by 1 base; unmatched bases: 7. Germline V CDR1 and CDR2: SGDLS, YYNGEE. The CDR3 consists of 16 residues.

This clone was picked up a small number of times. In DNA form, the CDR3 reads TGCGCCAGCAGCCAACGCACAAAAAGCTCCTACAATGAGCAGTTCTTC. Amino acids: CASSQRTKSSYNEQFF. The chain employs TRBV4-1 and TRBJ2-1; D is unresolved. Trimming removed 2 bases from V and 0 bases from J, with 11 bases in between. This CDR3 contains 16 residues. Germline V gives CDR1 MGHRA, CDR2 YSYEKL.

The chain combines TRBV29-1 with TRBJ1-2; unclear D gene. With 1 base removed from V and 8 bases from J, the gap between germline ends came to 14 bases. The CDR3 consists of 13 residues. Germline CDR1 SQVTM, CDR2 ANQGSEA. CDR3: CSVEAAEVGGYTF. The CDR3 DNA reads TGCAGCGTTGAAGCTGCGGAAGTCGGGGGCTACACCTTC.

About this clone: Additional DNA sequences in this sample encode the identical CDR3. The CDR3 bases are TGTGCCAGCAGTTCCCTGCGGGGGGGCGGCACAGATACGCAGTATTTT. This translates into CASSSLRGGGTDTQYF. The chain carries TRBV6-5 and TRBJ2-3, with TRBD2 matching 9 bases. V lost 4 bases, J lost 1 base, and 6 bases stayed unmatched. CDR1 and CDR2 from the germline V gene are MNHEY and SVGAGI. This CDR3 has 16 amino acids.

Note on this clone: One junction end does not reproduce the germline sequence, and a read error may be involved. The genes are TRBV7-7 and TRBJ2-3; D is perhaps TRBD2 (5 bases). Germline V lookup: CDR1 SSHAT, CDR2 FNYEAQ (reference sequence). CDR3 length: 13 amino acids. The CDR3 sequence is CASSLGSADTQYF. CDR3 coding DNA: TGTGCTAGCAGCTTAGGGAGCGCAGATACGCAGTATTTT.